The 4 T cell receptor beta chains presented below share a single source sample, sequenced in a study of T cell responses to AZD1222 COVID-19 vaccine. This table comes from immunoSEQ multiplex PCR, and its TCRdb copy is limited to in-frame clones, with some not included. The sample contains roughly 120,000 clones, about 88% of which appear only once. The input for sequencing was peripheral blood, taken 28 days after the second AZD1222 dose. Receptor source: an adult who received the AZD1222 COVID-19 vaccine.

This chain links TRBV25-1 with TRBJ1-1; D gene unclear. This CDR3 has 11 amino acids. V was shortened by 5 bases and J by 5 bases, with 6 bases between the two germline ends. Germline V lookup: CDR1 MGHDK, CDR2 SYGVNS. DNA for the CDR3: TGTGCCAGCAGTTGGAGAACTGAAGCTTTCTTT. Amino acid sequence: CASSWRTEAFF.

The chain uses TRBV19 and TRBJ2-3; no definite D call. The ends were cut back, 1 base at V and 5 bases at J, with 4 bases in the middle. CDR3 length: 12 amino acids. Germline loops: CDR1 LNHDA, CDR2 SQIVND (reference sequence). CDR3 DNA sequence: TGTGCCAGTAGTATAGTTAGAGATACGCAGTATTTT. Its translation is CASSIVRDTQYF.

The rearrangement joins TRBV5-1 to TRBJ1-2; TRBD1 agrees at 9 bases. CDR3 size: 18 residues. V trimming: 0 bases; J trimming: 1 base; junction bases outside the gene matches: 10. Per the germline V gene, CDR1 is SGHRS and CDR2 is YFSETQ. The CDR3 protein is CASSLGWDRVGHNYGYTF. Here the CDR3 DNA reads TGCGCCAGCAGCTTGGGATGGGACAGGGTAGGACATAACTATGGCTACACCTTC.

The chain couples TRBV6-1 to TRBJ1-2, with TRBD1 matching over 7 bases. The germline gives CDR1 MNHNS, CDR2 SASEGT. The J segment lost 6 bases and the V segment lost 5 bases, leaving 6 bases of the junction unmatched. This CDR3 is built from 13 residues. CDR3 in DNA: TGTGCCAGCAGTAACACAGGGGCCCATGGCTACACCTTC. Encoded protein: CASSNTGAHGYTF.